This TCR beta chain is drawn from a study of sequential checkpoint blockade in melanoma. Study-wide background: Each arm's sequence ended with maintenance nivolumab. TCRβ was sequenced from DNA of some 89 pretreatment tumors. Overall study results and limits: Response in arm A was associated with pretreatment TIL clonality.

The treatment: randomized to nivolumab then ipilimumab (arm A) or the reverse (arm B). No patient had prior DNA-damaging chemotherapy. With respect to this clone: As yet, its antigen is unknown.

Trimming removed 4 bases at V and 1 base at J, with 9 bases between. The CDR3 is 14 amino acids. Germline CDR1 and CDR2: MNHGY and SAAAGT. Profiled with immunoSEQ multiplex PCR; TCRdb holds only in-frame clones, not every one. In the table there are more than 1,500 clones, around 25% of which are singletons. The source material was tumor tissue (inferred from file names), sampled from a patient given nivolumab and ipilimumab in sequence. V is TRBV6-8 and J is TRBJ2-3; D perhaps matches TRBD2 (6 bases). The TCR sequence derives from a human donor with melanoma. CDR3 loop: CASSWGLRTDTQYF. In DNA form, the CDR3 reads TGTGCCAGCAGTTGGGGACTCCGCACAGATACGCAGTATTTT.